Given below is one T cell receptor beta chain in context. Its target is unknown. These data originate in a study of graft-versus-host responses after intestinal transplantation. The table came from immunoSEQ multiplex PCR; TCRdb's copy has only in-frame clones and leaves some out. The repertoire has under 150,000 clones, 90% to 95% of them found once; the top ten carry around 0.16%. Per germline, CDR1 LNHDA and CDR2 SQIVND (reference sequence). J lost 1 base, V lost 3 bases, and 15 bases had no gene match. This CDR3 has 19 residues. The starting material was unstimulated CD4+ T cells sorted from spleen or lymph node cells, obtained before intestinal transplant. The sequence was collected from a human donor who received an intestinal transplant. The rearrangement links TRBV19 to TRBJ2-7, with 10 bases matching TRBD1. CDR3 DNA: TGTGCCAGTAGTATTCTAGGGCCAGATGGGACAGGGGAATCCTACGAGCAGTACTTC. Translation: CASSILGPDGTGESYEQYF.